This TCR beta chain was observed in a study of control samples from healthy donors and cancer patients. This CDR3 has 12 amino acids. Per germline, CDR1 LGHDT and CDR2 YNNKEL (reference sequence). Trimming pared 4 bases from V and 10 bases from J, leaving 11 bases between. Profiled with immunoSEQ multiplex PCR; TCRdb holds only in-frame clones, not every one. The table includes about 110,000 clones, 75% to 95% detected once. By frequency in the sample, this clone is medium-sized (0.01 to 0.1%). The chain uses TRBV3-1 (or the pseudogene TRBV3-2) and TRBJ2-1; D gene ambiguous. This TCR came from a human donor in good health. The donor label of this sample is uncertain. The sample comprised blood. CDR3 sequence reads: CASSRSKMEQFF. The DNA for the CDR3 is TGTGCCAGCAGCCGGTCCAAGATGGAGCAGTTCTTC.